The 32 T cell receptor beta chains reported below all come from one sample, sequenced in a study of T cell repertoires in ileal Crohn's disease. Time point defined: neoterminal ileum biopsy at postoperative endoscopy, about 6 months after surgery. Measured with immunoSEQ multiplex PCR; TCRdb has only the in-frame clones, and not every one. Of 2,400 or so clones listed, 70% to 90% are singletons. Sequencing used ileal tissue. The receptors derive from an adult with Crohn's disease.

The rearrangement links TRBV10-3 to TRBJ2-7, with 7 bases matching TRBD2. This CDR3 region has 13 residues. The J segment lost 1 base and the V segment lost 10 bases, leaving 7 bases of the junction unmatched. Germline lookup yields CDR1 ENHRY and CDR2 SYGVKD. In DNA, the CDR3 is TGTGCCACCTTGGGCGGGAGTTCCTACGAGCAGTACTTC. Translating it yields CATLGGSSYEQYF.

This clone was observed a few times. This CDR3 is also generated by other DNA sequences in the sample. The V call is TRBV5-4, the J call TRBJ2-2; 15 bases align to TRBD2. The germline gives CDR1 SGHNT, CDR2 YYREEE (reference sequence). This CDR3 has 18 amino acids. J was trimmed by 3 bases and V by 4 bases; bases with no gene match: 7. The CDR3 nucleotides read TGTGCCAGCAGCGTGGGACTAGCGGGGGGCGGGGACACCGGGGAGCTGTTTTTT. Protein product: CASSVGLAGGGDTGELFF. Full variable domain (rest looked up from reference TRBV5-4 and TRBJ2-2): ETGVTQSPTHLIKTRGQQVTLRCSSQSGHNTVSWYQQALGQGPQFIFQYYREEENGRGNFPPRFSGLQFPNYSSELNVNALELDDSALYLCASSVGLAGGGDTGELFFGEGSRLTVL.

V gene TRBV29-1 combines with J gene TRBJ2-5; D remains ambiguous. The CDR3 has 15 residues. Trimming stripped 7 bases from V and 4 bases from J, with 22 bases between. CDR1 and CDR2 (germline): SQVTM, ANQGSEA. CDR3 protein: CSGDSGVVGIETQYF. The CDR3 bases are TGCAGCGGTGACTCGGGTGTTGTTGGGATAGAGACCCAGTACTTC.

This rearrangement joins TRBV6-6 to TRBJ1-5; D remains ambiguous. With 6 bases removed from V and 4 bases from J, the gap between germline ends came to 13 bases. CDR1 and CDR2 from the germline V gene are MNHNY and SVGAGI (reference sequence). This CDR3 is built from 14 residues. In DNA, the CDR3 is TGTGCCAGCAGCTTAAGACTGTCAAATCAGCCCCAGCATTTT. This sequence encodes CASSLRLSNQPQHF.

This clone came up a few times. The V call is TRBV6-5, the J call TRBJ2-3, with 9 bases lining up with TRBD2. The germline gives CDR1 MNHEY, CDR2 SVGAGI. This CDR3 spans 14 amino acids. Trimming at V came to 7 bases and at J to 3 bases, leaving 5 bases not matched to a gene. CDR3 sequence reads: CASMVAGVTDTQYF. The CDR3 DNA reads as TGTGCCAGCATGGTAGCGGGAGTTACAGATACGCAGTATTTT.

This clone showed up just once. The genes are TRBV19 and TRBJ1-1; weak D call: TRBD1 (5 bases). CDR3 length: 16 residues. The germline CDR1 and CDR2 sequences are LNHDA and SQIVND (reference sequence). V dropped 6 bases and J dropped 5 bases, with 22 bases sitting between them. CDR3 sequence (DNA): TGTGCCAGTAGCCTACGGGGGGGGAGAGATGGAACTGAAGCTTTCTTT. It specifies CASSLRGGRDGTEAFF.

This clone was recorded once. This sequence joins TRBV18 and TRBJ1-4; maybe TRBD1 (6 bases). CDR3 length equals 15 residues. The germline V and J ends were trimmed by 3 bases and 5 bases, with 13 bases remaining between them. CDR1 is KGHSH and CDR2 is LQKENI in the germline V gene. The CDR3: CASSPGTLGNEKLFF. DNA for the CDR3: TGTGCCAGCTCACCCGGGACACTGGGAAATGAAAAACTGTTTTTT.

The gene calls are TRBV5-8 and TRBJ1-1; maybe TRBD1 (6 bases). The CDR3 loop spans 15 amino acids. Per the germline V gene, CDR1 is SGHTS and CDR2 is YDEGEE. With 3 bases removed from V and 1 base from J, the gap between germline ends came to 13 bases. The CDR3 DNA follows: TGTGCCAGCAGCTGGGGAGGACAGCGGAACACTGAAGCTTTCTTT. This translates into CASSWGGQRNTEAFF.

This clone was detected only once. V gene TRBV9 combines with J gene TRBJ2-7; D remains ambiguous. Germline V lookup: CDR1 SGDLS, CDR2 YYNGEE. The CDR3 spans 15 residues. V was clipped by 0 bases and J by 2 bases, with 12 bases between them. CDR3 DNA: TGTGCCAGCAGCGTAGATGGCAGGTCCGCCTACGAGCAGTACTTC. Translated, it gives CASSVDGRSAYEQYF.

V and J are TRBV7-2 and TRBJ1-1, with D hard to call. The CDR3 spans 14 residues. Trimming removed 2 bases from V and 1 base from J, with 8 bases in between. Germline loops: CDR1 SGHTA, CDR2 FQGNSA. CDR3 residues: CASSLIPGNTEAFF. DNA of the CDR3: TGTGCCAGCAGCTTAATTCCAGGGAACACTGAAGCTTTCTTT.

The CDR3 spells CASSGVGGLGETQYF. In DNA form, the CDR3 reads TGTGCCAGCAGTGGGGTAGGGGGGCTGGGAGAGACCCAGTACTTC. The chain has TRBV2 and TRBJ2-5; TRBD1 or TRBD2 may be the D gene (6 bases each). The germline V gene has CDR1 SNHLY and CDR2 FYNNEI. The ends were cut back, 4 bases at V and 4 bases at J, with 16 bases in the middle. This CDR3 contains 15 residues.

In its sample, this clone was seen once. This chain links TRBV5-4 with TRBJ1-3; 7 bases line up with TRBD1. Trimming at V came to 3 bases and at J to 1 base, leaving 4 bases not matched to a gene. CDR1 SGHNT and CDR2 YYREEE come from the germline V gene (reference sequence). CDR3 length: 15 amino acids. DNA of the CDR3: TGTGCCAGCAGCTGGCAGGGGGATTCTGGAAACACCATATATTTT. Translated, it gives CASSWQGDSGNTIYF.

J is TRBJ1-1 and V is TRBV5-4, with D unclear. The germline gives CDR1 SGHNT, CDR2 YYREEE (reference sequence). This CDR3 region has 13 residues. The ends were cut back, 1 base at V and 5 bases at J, with 9 bases in the middle. CDR3 region: CASSLQVDTEAFF. DNA of the CDR3: TGTGCCAGCAGCTTGCAGGTAGATACTGAAGCTTTCTTT.

This clone was detected a few times. This chain uses TRBV5-5 with TRBJ1-5; maybe TRBD1 (5 bases). This CDR3 contains 15 residues. The germline V and J ends were trimmed by 4 bases and 4 bases, with 15 bases remaining between them. Germline V gene data show CDR1 as SGHKS and CDR2 as YYEKEE (reference sequence). CDR3 residues: CASSTGIQGNQPQHF. The CDR3 DNA sequence: TGTGCCAGCAGCACGGGGATTCAGGGAAATCAGCCCCAGCATTTT.

V is TRBV28 and J is TRBJ1-6; D remains ambiguous. Germline-derived CDR1 and CDR2 are MDHEN and SYDVKM. There are 14 residues in the CDR3. Trimming removed 8 bases from V and 5 bases from J, with 13 bases in between. As DNA, the CDR3 is TGTGCCAGCCGCGGTGATGGAGATAATTCACCCCTCCACTTT. Translation gives CASRGDGDNSPLHF.

The rearrangement links TRBV28 to TRBJ2-7, with D maybe TRBD2 (5 bases). Trimming took off 3 bases at V and 6 bases at J, with 15 bases between the two ends. The CDR3 loop spans 14 amino acids. CDR1 is MDHEN and CDR2 is SYDVKM in the germline V gene. CDR3 in DNA: TGTGCCAGCAGTTTCCTGGGGAGATTCATCGAGCAGTACTTC. This encodes CASSFLGRFIEQYF.

This clone was seen once. The chain combines TRBV7-8 with TRBJ1-3, with 9 bases aligning to TRBD1. The V gene's germline CDR1 is SGHVS and CDR2 FQNEAQ. The CDR3 totals 14 residues. After removal of 5 bases from V and 4 bases from J, the junction contained 3 bases not matched to a gene. The CDR3 nucleotides read TGTGCCAGCAGCCCACAGGGGGCGGGAAACACCATATATTTT. Protein sequence: CASSPQGAGNTIYF.

Here the CDR3 reads CASAVGLALYEQYF. In DNA form, the CDR3 reads TGTGCCAGCGCAGTTGGACTAGCTCTCTACGAGCAGTACTTC. V usage is TRBV2 and J usage is TRBJ2-7, with 8 bases fitting TRBD2. CDR1 SNHLY and CDR2 FYNNEI come from the germline V gene. There are 14 residues in the CDR3. V gave up 8 bases and J gave up 3 bases; unmatched junction bases: 9.

This chain joins TRBV28 and TRBJ2-3; TRBD1 aligns across 8 bases. The CDR3 loop spans 16 amino acids. The V gene's germline CDR1 is MDHEN and CDR2 SYDVKM. The V gene end was trimmed by 3 bases and the J gene end by 3 bases; junction bases not matched to a gene: 8. CDR3 sequence (DNA): TGTGCCAGCAGTTTGGCAGGGGGCTTGGAGACAGATACGCAGTATTTT. Amino acid sequence: CASSLAGGLETDTQYF.

The V gene is TRBV19, the J gene TRBJ1-2; D unresolved. Germline V gives CDR1 LNHDA, CDR2 SQIVND (reference sequence). Trimming stripped 9 bases from V and 8 bases from J, with 16 bases between. The CDR3 spans 12 residues. The CDR3 DNA sequence: TGTGCCAGCTTCAGTAACCTGGGGGGCTACACCTTC. This sequence encodes CASFSNLGGYTF.

The rearrangement joins TRBV19 to TRBJ2-5, with TRBD1 matching over 9 bases. The CDR3 has 15 residues. Trimming at V came to 3 bases and at J to 5 bases, leaving 7 bases not matched to a gene. The germline gives CDR1 LNHDA, CDR2 SQIVND (reference sequence). In DNA form, the CDR3 reads TGTGCCAGTAGTATGCGCGGACAGGGGAGCGAGACCCAGTACTTC. Translating gives CASSMRGQGSETQYF.

CDR3 nucleotide sequence: TGTGCCAGCAGCCTCTGGACAGGGTCTAACAATCAGCCCCAGCATTTT. It encodes CASSLWTGSNNQPQHF. The V and J genes are TRBV4-2 and TRBJ1-5, with 8 nucleotides matching TRBD1. The V segment lost 4 bases and the J segment 3 bases; nucleotides outside the gene matches: 8. CDR1 is LGHNA, CDR2 YNFKEQ, per germline. This CDR3 has 16 residues.

The rearrangement joins TRBV30 to TRBJ1-6; unclear D gene. Germline values: CDR1 GTSNPN, CDR2 SVGIG (reference sequence). The CDR3 extends over 17 amino acids. The V end lost 0 bases, the J end lost 6 bases, and 18 bases lay between the germline ends. The CDR3 coding sequence is TGTGCCTGGAGTGTACGGGGAACCGAGGGAGGTAATTCACCCCTCCACTTT. Translating gives CAWSVRGTEGGNSPLHF.

The genes are TRBV19 and TRBJ1-5; D unresolved. Germline values: CDR1 LNHDA, CDR2 SQIVND (reference sequence). V lost 6 bases to trimming and J lost 0 bases, with 6 bases between them. This CDR3 contains 13 residues. CDR3 sequence (DNA): TGTGCCAGTAGCTTAAATAGCAATCAGCCCCAGCATTTT. Translating it yields CASSLNSNQPQHF.

This clone appeared a few times. The gene calls are TRBV6-4 and TRBJ2-3, with D possibly matching TRBD2 (5 bases). The CDR3 is 12 amino acids. With 6 bases removed from V and 6 bases from J, the gap between germline ends came to 10 bases. From germline, CDR1 is MRHNA and CDR2 SNTAGT. The CDR3 DNA follows: TGTGCCAGCAGCCCTACGGGGGATACGCAGTATTTT. Translated, it gives CASSPTGDTQYF.

A few counts support this clone. The V call is TRBV4-3, the J call TRBJ2-1, with 10 bases aligning to TRBD2. Per the germline V gene, CDR1 is LGHNA and CDR2 is YSLEER. CDR3 size: 17 residues. J gave up 9 bases and V 0 bases, and 11 bases lay outside the gene matches. The CDR3 protein is CASSQEWSLAGVSEQFF. The CDR3 region has the DNA TGCGCCAGCAGCCAAGAGTGGTCTCTAGCGGGAGTTAGTGAGCAGTTCTTC.

V gene TRBV6-1 combines with J gene TRBJ1-1; D may be TRBD1 (5 bases). Deletions cut 1 base from V and 4 bases from J, with 13 bases between. There are 15 residues in the CDR3. CDR1 and CDR2 from the germline V gene are MNHNS and SASEGT. CDR3 bases: TGTGCCAGCAGTGAAGGGGGGGATCTCGGCACTGAAGCTTTCTTT. Residues: CASSEGGDLGTEAFF.

This clone was seen only a few times. The chain carries TRBV27 and TRBJ1-2; 8 bases are a match to TRBD1. Unmatched junction bases numbered 8, after V lost 6 bases and J lost 8 bases. Germline-derived CDR1 and CDR2 are MNHEY and SMNVEV (reference sequence). This CDR3 comprises 13 residues. CDR3 sequence: CASRDRGSGGYTF. The CDR3 nucleotides are TGTGCCAGCAGAGACAGGGGATCAGGCGGCTACACCTTC.

The gene calls are TRBV28 and TRBJ1-2, with D possibly being TRBD1 (5 bases). Germline V gene data show CDR1 as MDHEN and CDR2 as SYDVKM. The CDR3 sequence is 15 residues long. The V end was cut by 5 bases, the J end by 7 bases, with 20 bases between. The CDR3 reads CASSPTQGDYGGYTF. CDR3 DNA sequence: TGTGCCAGCAGTCCAACGCAGGGAGATTATGGTGGCTACACCTTC.

The J gene is TRBJ1-1, the V gene TRBV18, with 7 bases that match TRBD1. Per the germline V gene, CDR1 is KGHSH and CDR2 is LQKENI. Losses at the gene ends were 3 bases for V and 0 bases for J; bases not matched to a gene: 4. This CDR3 contains 15 residues. The CDR3 spells CASSPLGQMNTEAFF. The CDR3, as DNA: TGTGCCAGCTCACCCTTGGGACAGATGAACACTGAAGCTTTCTTT.

The chain employs TRBV5-1 and TRBJ2-1; D is unresolved. V lost 0 bases to trimming and J lost 4 bases, with 8 bases between them. Germline assignment: CDR1 SGHRS and CDR2 YFSETQ. The CDR3 is 14 residues long. The CDR3 here is CASSLDTAYNEQFF. For the CDR3, the DNA is TGCGCCAGCAGCTTGGATACGGCTTACAATGAGCAGTTCTTC.

The V gene is TRBV27, the J gene TRBJ1-1, with D unclear. Germline assignment: CDR1 MNHEY and CDR2 SMNVEV (reference sequence). The CDR3 loop spans 12 amino acids. The germline V and J ends were trimmed by 8 bases and 7 bases, with 14 bases remaining between them. Here the CDR3 DNA reads TGTGCCAGCTCCGCGATGGGCGGTGAAGCTTTCTTT. This translates into CASSAMGGEAFF.